This T cell receptor (beta chain) comes out of a study of cytomegalovirus exposure and HLA in healthy donors. The study's findings and limits: Most likely, a cluster of highly shared sequence variants arose as a sequencing artifact. It was reported that TCR beta sequences correctly inferred the HLA-A and HLA-B alleles for most subjects. The classifier, whose performance was assessed in both the original and validation cohorts, reportedly diagnosed cytomegalovirus status with high specificity and sensitivity.

Regarding this clone: What it binds is not known. Other DNA sequences in this sample translate to the same CDR3.

The PCR made use of 60 Vbeta and 13 Jbeta primers. TCRdb's table, derived via immunoSEQ multiplex PCR, lists solely in-frame clones and lacks some. Its table lists just over 200,000 clones. The specimen sequenced was PBMCs. This clonotype was obtained from a girl aged 2-10 years in good health and CMV-seropositive.

CDR3 sequence: CASRNDKDYGYTF. As DNA, the CDR3 is TGTGCCAGTAGAAACGACAAAGACTATGGCTACACCTTC. This rearrangement joins TRBV19 to TRBJ1-2; D remains ambiguous. The germline gives CDR1 LNHDA, CDR2 SQIVND (reference sequence). The V and J ends lost 6 bases and 3 bases respectively, with 11 bases between them. This CDR3 spans 13 amino acids.